This T cell receptor (beta chain) is from a study of T cell repertoires in cytomegalovirus infection. Background on the study: CMV epitopes that were recently identified and HLA-C-restricted were used alongside well-studied HLA-B-restricted ones. It can be stated that public TCR beta signatures indicated CMV infection as well as a matching HLA type.

TCRdb processed the reads anew with MiXCR; each CDR3 protein has one entry. The sample records hundreds of thousands of distinct CDR3 sequences, roughly 31% being singletons. The study's findings and limits: Identification of carriers of CMV plus the relevant HLA was performed using cumulative public TCR beta family frequency. CMV-specific TCR beta clonotypes restricted by HLA-C dominated the ex vivo response.

The CDR3 length is 16 residues. Germline loops: CDR1 ENHRY, CDR2 SYGVKD. The J segment lost 2 bases and the V segment lost 10 bases, leaving 14 bases of the junction unmatched. Worth noting for this clonotype: Its target is unknown.

This chain links TRBV10-3 with TRBJ2-3; 8 bases are a match to TRBD1. This clonotype was obtained from a human donor in good health (CMV status not recorded). Some clones in this sample may be carry-over from other donors' samples. The source was cultured CD8+ T cells from PBMCs, collected from culture after CMV antigen stimulation. The CDR3 protein is CASQGSRDRHTDTQYF. CDR3 in DNA: TGTGCCAGCCAGGGGTCAAGGGACAGGCACACAGATACGCAGTATTTT.